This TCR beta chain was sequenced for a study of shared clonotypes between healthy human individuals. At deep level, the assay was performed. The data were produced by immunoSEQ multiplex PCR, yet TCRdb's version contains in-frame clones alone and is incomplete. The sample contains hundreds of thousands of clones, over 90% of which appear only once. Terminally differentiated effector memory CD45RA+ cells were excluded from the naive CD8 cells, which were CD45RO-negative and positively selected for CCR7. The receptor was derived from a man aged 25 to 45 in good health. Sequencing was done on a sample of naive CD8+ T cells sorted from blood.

CDR3 DNA: TGCGCCAGCAGCCCAGGGACTAGTTTCTACGAGCAGTACTTC. Its protein product is CASSPGTSFYEQYF. The chain carries TRBV5-1 and TRBJ2-7; 8 positions match TRBD2. The V gene's germline CDR1 is SGHRS and CDR2 YFSETQ. V lost 4 bases, J lost 3 bases, and 6 bases stayed unmatched. CDR3 length: 14 amino acids.